Included here is one TCR beta chain sequence, with context. Its cognate antigen has yet to be identified. Base qualities are not at hand, and no much larger clone is one base apart. Trimming takes 0 bases from V and 3 bases from J, and the germline ends sit 11 bases apart. Measured from the cysteine to the phenylalanine, the CDR3 is 15 residues long. The kept DNA is CDR3 alone, 45 bases in frame from the first base. CDR1 and CDR2, looked up from the germline V gene (reference sequence), are PRHDT and FYEKMQ. This sample is drawn from a study of T cell repertoires in cytomegalovirus infection (dated by TCRdb to between 2018 and 2021). Regarding the research as a whole: Donor HLA type was relevant to the analysis, as public TCR beta signatures indicated carriage of CMV infection together with the matching HLA type.

Overall study outcomes, separate from this receptor: The ex vivo response was dominated by HLA-C-restricted CMV-specific TCR beta clonotypes, and the single most frequent clonotype in two of eight donors was supplied by these HLA-C-restricted clonotypes. In both this cohort and an independent roughly 350-donor cohort, the cumulative frequency of public TCR beta family members distinguished carriers of CMV infection plus the relevant HLA type.

The run used an Illumina HiSeq 1500. The raw public data were reprocessed by TCRdb itself: fastp quality trimming at Q25, MiXCR clonotype calling, in-frame beta chains only. Here each entry gathers all rows of one CDR3 protein and keeps the most common genes and DNA. The sample profile shows 200,000 to 250,000 distinct CDR3 sequences; roughly 20% of them were found once. Clones ranked in the top ten supply about 20% of the sample. The receptor was isolated from a human donor in good health (CMV status not recorded). Some clones in this sample may be carry-over from other donors' samples. The V gene is TRBV13 and the J gene is TRBJ1-2, with TRBD1 tentatively as D gene (5 bases match). The material sequenced was CD8+ T cells from PBMCs. The CDR3 corresponds to CASSLGLGDHYGYTF. The DNA sequence follows: TGTGCCAGCAGCTTAGGCCTTGGGGACCACTATGGCTACACCTTC.